These 13 T cell receptor beta chains were sequenced from one sample in a study of CD8 T cells in Susac syndrome. Random-hexamer reverse transcription was applied to about 0.45 to 1 ug RNA. One entry per CDR3 protein results from TCRdb running MiXCR on the immunoSEQ multiplex PCR reads. This table has approximately 170,000 distinct CDR3 sequences, approximately 95% appearing once. The sequenced material came from CD4+ T cells from PBMCs. These receptor sequences come from a human donor with multiple sclerosis.

V usage is TRBV5-6 and J usage is TRBJ1-5; a possible D gene is TRBD1 (6 bases). Trimming removed 1 base at V and 6 bases at J, with 11 bases between. Germline-derived CDR1 and CDR2 are SGHDT and YYEEEE. The CDR3 runs to 14 residues. CDR3 in amino acids: CASSLSTGPQPQHF. CDR3 DNA: TGTGCCAGCAGCTTGTCTACAGGGCCTCAGCCCCAGCATTTT.

This clonotype was observed once. The gene calls are TRBV7-6 and TRBJ2-7; D may correspond to TRBD1 or TRBD2 (6 bases each). Trimming left V 5 bases short and J 7 bases short, with 27 bases between. Germline V gene lookup returns CDR1 SGHVS and CDR2 FNYEAQ. The CDR3 sequence is 17 residues long. The CDR3, as DNA: TGTGCCAGCAGCCAGGCACAGGGCCTCACTCTCGCGGGGGAGCAGTACTTC. Amino acid sequence: CASSQAQGLTLAGEQYF.

As to this clonotype: The junction departs from the called germline gene at one end, perhaps through a read error. The chain carries TRBV29-1 and TRBJ1-2; D gene unclear. The CDR3 extends over 14 amino acids. Germline V gene data show CDR1 as SQVTM and CDR2 as ANQGSEA. The CDR3 is CSVARQATNYGCTF. In nucleotides, the CDR3 is TGCAGCGTTGCCAGGCAGGCAACTAACTATGGCTGCACCTTC.

The chain employs TRBV6-2 or TRBV6-3 and TRBJ2-1; 14 positions match TRBD2. Germline V CDR1 and CDR2: MNHEY, SVGEGT. The ends lost 2 bases at V and 8 bases at J; junction bases unmatched: 11. The CDR3 covers 18 residues. CDR3 protein: CASSYHGLAGGPRYEQFF. The CDR3, as DNA: TGTGCCAGCAGTTACCATGGACTAGCGGGAGGCCCCCGATATGAGCAGTTCTTC.

This clonotype showed up just once. This rearrangement joins TRBV12-3 or TRBV12-4 to TRBJ2-7, with D unclear. The CDR3 loop spans 12 amino acids. Deletions cut 3 bases from V and 6 bases from J, with 9 bases between. The CDR3 reads CASSFWGSEQYF. DNA for the CDR3: TGTGCCAGCAGTTTTTGGGGATCCGAGCAGTACTTC.

V and J are TRBV11-2 and TRBJ2-4; TRBD1 is a possible D gene (5 bases). There are 15 residues in the CDR3. Germline V gene sequence: CDR1 SGHAT, CDR2 FQNNGV. With 5 bases removed from V and 0 bases from J, the gap between germline ends came to 11 bases. The CDR3 spells CASSDRLIAKNIQYF. The CDR3 DNA sequence: TGTGCCAGCAGCGACAGACTGATAGCCAAAAACATTCAGTACTTC.

The chain combines TRBV3-1 with TRBJ2-1; TRBD2 agrees at 11 bases. This CDR3 is built from 13 residues. V shed 0 bases and J 13 bases; nucleotides not matched to a gene: 2. The germline gives CDR1 LGHDT, CDR2 YNNKEL (reference sequence). The CDR3 nucleotides read TGTGCCAGCAGCCAAGAAGGGACTAGCGGTCAGTTCTTC. Translating it yields CASSQEGTSGQFF.

The chain employs TRBV7-2 and TRBJ1-1; D gene unclear. The V gene lost 4 bases and the J gene lost 6 bases, with 12 bases spanning the gap. CDR1 is SGHTA, CDR2 FQGNSA, per germline. This CDR3 spans 13 amino acids. Here the CDR3 reads CASSSYMAPEAFF. CDR3 DNA: TGTGCCAGCAGCTCCTACATGGCGCCTGAAGCTTTCTTT.

This clonotype was seen just once. V gene TRBV5-4 combines with J gene TRBJ2-2; no reliable D call. This CDR3 has 15 amino acids. The germline gives CDR1 SGHNT, CDR2 YYREEE (reference sequence). Between the trimmed V and J ends, which lost 3 bases and 0 bases, there was a span of 9 bases. CDR3 in amino acids: CASSWATTNTGELFF. In DNA form, the CDR3 reads TGTGCCAGCAGCTGGGCCACAACGAACACCGGGGAGCTGTTTTTT.

V is TRBV27 and J is TRBJ1-1; possible D gene TRBD1, 6 bases. Germline-derived CDR1 and CDR2 are MNHEY and SMNVEV (reference sequence). This CDR3 is built from 13 residues. V was clipped by 10 bases and J by 0 bases, with 12 bases between them. The DNA for the CDR3 is TGTGCCACGGCCGGGGACATGAACACTGAAGCTTTCTTT. As protein: CATAGDMNTEAFF.

In its sample, this clonotype was seen once. V is TRBV2 and J is TRBJ2-5, with a tentative D call TRBD1 (6 bases). CDR1 and CDR2 (germline): SNHLY, FYNNEI. Trimming removed 3 bases from V and 4 bases from J, with 9 bases in between. The CDR3 contains 13 residues. DNA for the CDR3: TGTGCCAGCAGTGACAGGGGTCCAGAGACCCAGTACTTC. Protein product: CASSDRGPETQYF.

This chain joins TRBV20-1 and TRBJ1-1; no definite D call. V lost 1 base and J 1 base, leaving 4 bases between the germline ends. CDR3 length: 12 residues. The germline CDR1 and CDR2 sequences are DFQATT and SNEGSKA (reference sequence). The DNA for the CDR3 is TGCAGTGCTAGAGGTCCGAACACTGAAGCTTTCTTT. Its protein product is CSARGPNTEAFF.

The chain joins TRBV7-2 to TRBJ2-1; no clear D gene. CDR1 and CDR2 (germline): SGHTA, FQGNSA. The V and J ends lost 3 bases and 9 bases respectively, with 12 bases between them. CDR3 length: 13 amino acids. The CDR3 protein is CASSFGPRSEQFF. The CDR3 coding sequence is TGTGCCAGCAGCTTCGGCCCCAGGAGTGAGCAGTTCTTC. Full variable domain (missing parts from reference TRBV7-2 and TRBJ2-1): GAGVSQSPSNKVTEKGKDVELRCDPISGHTALYWYRQSLGQGLEFLIYFQGNSAPDKSGLPSDRFSAERTGGSVSTLTIQRTQQEDSAVYLCASSFGPRSEQFFGPGTRLTVL.